These 5 T cell receptor beta chains were sequenced from one sample in a study of spatial heterogeneity in lung cancer. Findings and caveats of the study: Within tumors, counts of expanded alpha and beta TCRs tracked tumor mutation counts.

Time point here: sample taken at primary tumor resection. In TCRdb, the 5' RACE reads were re-called with MiXCR into one record per CDR3 protein. The sample lists about 13,000 distinct CDR3 sequences; roughly 5% were seen once. Which antigens these TCRs recognize remains unknown. Sequenced here: lung tumor tissue, sampled at surgery. The receptors were gathered from a male donor with early-stage non-small cell lung cancer.

This clonotype was counted many times. The V gene is TRBV11-2, the J gene TRBJ2-3; TRBD2 aligns across 9 bases. V gave up 1 base and J gave up 6 bases; unmatched junction bases: 2. CDR1 and CDR2 (germline): SGHAT, FQNNGV. The CDR3 is 14 amino acids. This chain's CDR3 is CASSLVLAGDTQYF. For the CDR3, the DNA is TGTGCCAGCAGCTTAGTCCTAGCGGGGGATACGCAGTATTTT.

This clonotype has ten or more counts. This chain joins TRBV6-1 and TRBJ1-5; D gene ambiguous. Germline V gene sequence: CDR1 MNHNS, CDR2 SASEGT. The CDR3 is made up of 16 amino acids. V shed 7 bases and J shed 3 bases, with 19 bases lying between them. CDR3 sequence: CASILEKVTYNQPQHF. In DNA, the CDR3 is TGTGCCAGCATTCTCGAAAAGGTGACTTACAATCAGCCCCAGCATTTT.

This clonotype came up many times. The chain links TRBV20-1 to TRBJ1-2; D is unresolved. The germline V and J ends were trimmed by 3 bases and 4 bases, with 6 bases remaining between them. There are 11 residues in the CDR3. The germline V gene has CDR1 DFQATT and CDR2 SNEGSKA (reference sequence). CDR3 bases: TGCAGTGCTAGGATAACCTATGGCTACACCTTC. Its protein is CSARITYGYTF.

This clonotype was counted ten times or more. J is TRBJ2-1 and V is TRBV7-9; 7 bases agree with TRBD2. With V trimmed by 6 bases and J by 9 bases, 8 bases remained unmatched. Germline V lookup: CDR1 SEHNR, CDR2 FQNEAQ (reference sequence). The CDR3 is 13 residues long. The CDR3 region is CASRLPPGGEQFF. As DNA, the CDR3 is TGTGCCAGCAGACTACCCCCGGGGGGTGAGCAGTTCTTC.

Many counts were recorded for this clonotype. V and J are TRBV28 and TRBJ2-6; either TRBD1 or TRBD2 may supply D (5 bases each). Looked up from germline, CDR1 is MDHEN and CDR2 is SYDVKM. CDR3 size: 15 residues. Trimming cost V 6 bases and J 4 bases, with 13 bases left between them. The CDR3 DNA follows: TGTGCCAGCAGCACCTTAGGGGACGGGGCCAACGTCCTGACTTTC. It yields the protein CASSTLGDGANVLTF. The complete variable domain, with remaining parts taken from reference TRBV28 and TRBJ2-6, reads DVKVTQSSRYLVKRTGEKVFLECVQDMDHENMFWYRQDPGLGLRLIYFSYDVKMKEKGDIPEGYSVSREKKERFSLILESASTNQTSMYLCASSTLGDGANVLTFGAGSRLTVL.